The source of this T cell receptor (beta chain) is a study of T cell responses to AZD1222 COVID-19 vaccine. The method was immunoSEQ multiplex PCR; TCRdb's version includes in-frame clones alone and lacks a portion of them. The sample includes about 140,000 clones, approximately 90% of them seen just once. This CDR3 spans 14 amino acids. V lost 4 bases, J lost 9 bases, and 6 bases stayed unmatched. Germline-derived CDR1 and CDR2 are SGHTA and FQGTGA. The chain uses TRBV7-3 and TRBJ2-1; 10 bases align to TRBD2. This clonotype was sampled from an adult who received the AZD1222 COVID-19 vaccine. The sequenced sample was peripheral blood, obtained 28 days after the second AZD1222 dose. The CDR3 DNA reads TGTGCCAGCAGCTCCGGTACTAGCGGGACTGAGCAGTTCTTC. Its protein is CASSSGTSGTEQFF.